The rows below give T cell receptor beta chains drawn from one sample of a study of T cell repertoires in cytomegalovirus infection. TCRdb ran MiXCR on the reads and lists one entry per CDR3 protein. The table has around 130,000 distinct CDR3 sequences, 7% to 10% seen once. Sequencing was carried out using PBMCs. Receptors originate from a human donor in good health (CMV status not recorded). Some clones in this sample may be carry-over from other donors' samples. The CDR3 runs from the conserved cysteine through the conserved F or W. D genes are given only for firm matches. A row's size may be missing; if present it is once, few, many or a size class.

v_call	clone_size	j_call	cdr3_length	d_call	cdr3_nt	cdr3_aa
TRBV20-1	many	TRBJ2-5	14	-	TGCAGTTTCCTCCCAGGGGGGTACCAAGAGACCCAGTACTTC	CSFLPGGYQETQYF
TRBV7-9	many	TRBJ1-2	13	-	TGTGCCAGCAGCTTTATGGGCAGGGAGGAGGACACCTTC	CASSFMGREEDTF
TRBV12-3/TRBV12-4	many	TRBJ1-2	12	-	TGTGCCAGCATCTCAGACAGATATGGCTACACCTTC	CASISDRYGYTF
TRBV29-1	many	TRBJ1-1	12	-	TGCAGCGTTCCTACGGACAGTCGCCTGGCTTTCTTT	CSVPTDSRLAFF
TRBV28	many	TRBJ1-2	16	-	TGTGCCAGCGCCGACCCCTTTAACGTGGACCTCTATGGCTACACCTTC	CASADPFNVDLYGYTF
TRBV5-1	many	TRBJ1-1	15	-	TGCGCCAGCAGCTGGGGGAACGGGCCGAACACTGAAGCTTTCTTT	CASSWGNGPNTEAFF
TRBV2	many	TRBJ1-2	15	-	TGTGCCAGCAGTCCCTACATTGAAATCCCCTATGGCTACACCTTC	CASSPYIEIPYGYTF
TRBV14	-	TRBJ1-1	13	-	TGTGCCAGCAGCCAAGTCCGGAACACTGAAGCTTTCTTT	CASSQVRNTEAFF
TRBV7-2	many	TRBJ1-5	14	-	TGTGCCAGCAGCTTAGTAAGGGCAAATCAGCCCCAGCATTTT	CASSLVRANQPQHF
TRBV29-1	-	TRBJ2-3	15	TRBD2	TGCAGCGTTGGAGGGGCTAGCGGGAGCACAGATACGCAGTATTTT	CSVGGASGSTDTQYF
TRBV28	many	TRBJ1-1	14	-	TGTGCCAGCAGTTTCGGTCCGGTAGACACTGAAGCTTTCTTT	CASSFGPVDTEAFF
TRBV7-8	many	TRBJ2-7	15	TRBD1	TGTGCCAGCAGCTTAGCGGCAGGGGGCTCGTACGAGCAGTACTTC	CASSLAAGGSYEQYF
TRBV11-1	many	TRBJ1-2	15	-	TGTGCCAGCAGCTTAGGTTTGGAGCATGCCTATGGCTACACCTTC	CASSLGLEHAYGYTF
TRBV28	many	TRBJ2-1	14	-	TGTGCCAGCAGTTTAAGTAAGCGTGGCAATGAGCAGTTCTTC	CASSLSKRGNEQFF
TRBV28	many	TRBJ2-7	17	TRBD1	TGTGCCAGCAGTTACCGGCCGGGACAGGGGGGATACTACGAGCAGTACTTC	CASSYRPGQGGYYEQYF
TRBV20-1	many	TRBJ2-1	16	TRBD2	TGCAGTGCTAGAGGTATAGCGGGGGAAGTCTACAATGAGCAGTTCTTC	CSARGIAGEVYNEQFF
TRBV7-8	hyperexpanded	TRBJ1-1	15	-	TGTGCCAGCAGCTTAGACCCGAACATGAACACTGAAGCTTTCTTT	CASSLDPNMNTEAFF
TRBV28	many	TRBJ1-3	17	-	TGTGCCAGCAGCTTCGGCGGAGCTACATCCTCTGGAAACACCATATATTTT	CASSFGGATSSGNTIYF
TRBV7-2	many	TRBJ2-3	18	TRBD2	TGTGCCAGCAGCTTAGTACTAGCGGGTCCAACTAGCACAGATACGCAGTATTTT	CASSLVLAGPTSTDTQYF
TRBV15	many	TRBJ1-1	12	-	TGTGCCACCAGCAGAGACGACACTGAAGCTTTCTTT	CATSRDDTEAFF
TRBV10-3	-	TRBJ2-1	13	-	TGTGCCATCAGGTGGCGGGGTGACAATGAGCAGTTCTTC	CAIRWRGDNEQFF
TRBV2	many	TRBJ1-2	14	-	TGTGCCAGCAACCGGGACAAGGAGGTGGGAGGCTACACCTTC	CASNRDKEVGGYTF
TRBV9	-	TRBJ2-1	18	TRBD2	TGTGCCAGCAGCGTAGCTACGATGGCTAGCGGGGCCGGGGATGAGCAGTTCTTC	CASSVATMASGAGDEQFF
TRBV28	many	TRBJ2-1	13	-	TGTGCCAGCCGCGAGGCAGCCAGAAATGAGCAGTTCTTC	CASREAARNEQFF
TRBV2	few	TRBJ1-2	16	TRBD1	TGTGCCAGCAGTCCCTTCAGGACAGGGATCAACTATGGCTACACCTTC	CASSPFRTGINYGYTF
TRBV12-3/TRBV12-4	many	TRBJ1-3	14	-	TGTGCCAGCAGTTTTTCCCCTAACAGAAACACCATATATTTT	CASSFSPNRNTIYF
TRBV6-6	-	TRBJ2-5	15	-	TGTGCCAGCAGTTACTCGAGGGGAGTCGGAGAGACCCAGTACTTC	CASSYSRGVGETQYF
TRBV27	many	TRBJ2-1	14	-	TGTGCCAGCAAGGCCCTCGGACTCTACAATGAGCAGTTCTTC	CASKALGLYNEQFF
TRBV5-1	-	TRBJ2-3	16	-	TGCGCCAGCAGCCCACTCAGGGACATCGGCACAGATACGCAGTATTTT	CASSPLRDIGTDTQYF